The clone carrying this T cell receptor beta chain was seen more than once but under ten times. The antigen is unknown. Unique molecular identifiers were added to individual cDNA molecules. Using its own MiXCR run on the 5' RACE reads, TCRdb lists one record per CDR3 protein. Altogether about 90,000 distinct CDR3 sequences are present, less than 15% being singletons, with the ten largest covering approximately 4.4%. The data derive from a study of early T cells in non-severe SARS-CoV-2 infection. Study-wide background: Sequencing input comprised bulk RNA from unsorted whole blood; chain pairing was not available.

The CDR3 runs 17 residues. V shed 5 bases and J 1 base; nucleotides not matched to a gene: 7. Germline loops: CDR1 SGHAT, CDR2 FQDESV (reference sequence). Study results and caveats: Matching results from VDJdb favored anti-spike CD8 responses, leaving private and CD4 specificities undetected.

The chain joins TRBV11-1 to TRBJ2-1; 11 bases line up with TRBD2. The sequences come from whole blood, collected at baseline. This receptor was identified in an adult who was a healthcare worker with PCR-confirmed SARS-CoV-2 infection or an uninfected control (not recorded which). CDR3 residues: CASSQPGLAASYNEQFF. The CDR3 DNA follows: TGTGCCAGCAGCCAGCCGGGACTAGCGGCTTCCTACAATGAGCAGTTCTTC.